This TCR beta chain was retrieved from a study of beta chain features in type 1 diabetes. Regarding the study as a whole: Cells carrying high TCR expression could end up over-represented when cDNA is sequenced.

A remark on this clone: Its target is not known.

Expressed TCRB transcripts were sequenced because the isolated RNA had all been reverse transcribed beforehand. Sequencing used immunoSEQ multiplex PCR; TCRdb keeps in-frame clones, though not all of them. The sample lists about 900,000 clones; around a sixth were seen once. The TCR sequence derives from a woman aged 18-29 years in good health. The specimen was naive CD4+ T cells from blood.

In nucleotides, the CDR3 is TGTGCCAGCAGCGTGACTACTAGCGGTCCCTACAATGAGCAGTTCTTC. Protein product: CASSVTTSGPYNEQFF. This rearrangement joins TRBV9 to TRBJ2-1; 8 positions match TRBD2. This CDR3 is 16 amino acids long. V was clipped by 2 bases and J by 2 bases; unmatched bases: 6. Germline lookup yields CDR1 SGDLS and CDR2 YYNGEE. The variable domain in full, with the rest retrieved from reference TRBV9 and TRBJ2-1, is DSGVTQTPKHLITATGQRVTLRCSPRSGDLSVYWYQQSLDQGLQFLIQYYNGEERAKGNILERFSAQQFPDLHSELNLSSLELGDSALYFCASSVTTSGPYNEQFFGPGTRLTVL.